This TCR beta chain was captured by sequencing in a study of blood T cell repertoires in COVID-19. Study summary: Both acute and convalescent COVID-19 samples were obtained from the United States, Italy and Spain. The cDNA or gDNA used as material had been derived from T cells, B-cell-depleted T cells, or PBMCs.

This clone came up a few times. Trimming shortened V by 2 bases and J by 0 bases, and 12 bases separated the two germline ends. Germline V gene lookup returns CDR1 SGHNT and CDR2 YYREEE (reference sequence). CDR3 length equals 15 residues. Original data processing: For nucleated cells, counts were estimated from reference gene primer amplification. Clones were read by immunoSEQ multiplex PCR, and TCRdb kept only the in-frame ones, dropping some. V and J calls and clone size are those listed in that table; D and trimming were worked out from the DNA. The sample yields under 200,000 clones, roughly 83% seen once.

The receptor's source is a human donor in a cohort sampled during active COVID-19. What was sequenced was peripheral blood. The chain employs TRBV5-4 and TRBJ2-7; TRBD1 might be the D (6 bases). The CDR3, as DNA: TGTGCCAGCAGCTTACCAGGGGCCCACTCCTACGAGCAGTACTTC. This codes for CASSLPGAHSYEQYF.